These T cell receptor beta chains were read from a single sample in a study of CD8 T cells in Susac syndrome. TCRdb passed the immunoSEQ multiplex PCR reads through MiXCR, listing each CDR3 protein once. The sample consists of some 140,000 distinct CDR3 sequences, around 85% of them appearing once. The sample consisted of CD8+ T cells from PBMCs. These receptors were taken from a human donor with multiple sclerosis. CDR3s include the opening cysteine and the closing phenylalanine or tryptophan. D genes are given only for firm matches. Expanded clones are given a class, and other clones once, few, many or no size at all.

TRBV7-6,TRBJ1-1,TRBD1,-,CASSMPQGLNTEAFF,TGTGCCAGCAGCATGCCACAGGGGCTGAACACTGAAGCTTTCTTT
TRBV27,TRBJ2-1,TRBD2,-,CASSWSGNNNEQFF,TGTGCCAGCAGTTGGAGCGGGAATAACAATGAGCAGTTCTTC
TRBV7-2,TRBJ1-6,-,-,CASSLVTDNSPLHF,TGTGCCAGCAGCTTAGTCACTGACAATTCACCCCTCCACTTT
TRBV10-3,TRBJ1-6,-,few,CAISEAITPNSPLHF,TGTGCCATCAGTGAAGCAATAACCCCTAATTCACCCCTCCACTTT
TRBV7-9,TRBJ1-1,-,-,CASSQVTGPNTEAFF,TGTGCCAGCAGCCAGGTAACGGGGCCGAACACTGAAGCTTTCTTT
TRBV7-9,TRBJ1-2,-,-,CASSTAAGDGYTF,TGTGCCAGCAGCACAGCGGCAGGGGACGGCTACACCTTC
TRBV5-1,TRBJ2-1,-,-,CASSLYHRATPNNEQFF,TGCGCCAGCAGCTTGTATCACAGGGCGACACCTAACAATGAGCAGTTCTTC
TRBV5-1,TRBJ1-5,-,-,CASSLGGGHQPQHF,TGCGCCAGCAGCTTGGGCGGGGGCCATCAGCCCCAGCATTTT
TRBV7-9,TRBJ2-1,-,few,CASSSGIYNEQFF,TGTGCCAGCAGCTCCGGGATCTACAATGAGCAGTTCTTC
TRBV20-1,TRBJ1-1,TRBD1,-,CSARGSWDSQMNTEAFF,TGCAGTGCTAGAGGCTCCTGGGACAGCCAAATGAACACTGAAGCTTTCTTT
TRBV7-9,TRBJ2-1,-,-,CASSSGTSREFF,TGTGCCAGCAGCTCTGGGACATCCAGAGAGTTCTTC
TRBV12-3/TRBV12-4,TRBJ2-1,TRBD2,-,CASSPSGGPYNEQFF,TGTGCCAGCAGTCCTAGCGGGGGGCCTTACAATGAGCAGTTCTTC